This TCR beta chain is drawn from a study of control samples from healthy donors and cancer patients (dated by TCRdb to about 2020). Library construction relied on the immunoSEQ multiplex PCR assay. In TCRdb, the immuneACCESS table is reduced to in-frame sequences with V and J assigned. These tables do not hold every clone; where another copy was compared, an unresolved V gene accounts for under half, and the others remain unexplained. Counted in this sample were 95,000 to 150,000 clones; approximately 89% of them appeared once. The leading ten clones occupy 7.8% of the sample. Regarding this clone: Its antigen remains undetermined. No much larger clone is present one base from it, and per-base qualities are unavailable.

Inclusive of the bounding cysteine and phenylalanine, the CDR3 is 15 residues long. Of all the DNA, just the CDR3 is kept, 45 bases in frame from base 1. CDR1 and CDR2 are drawn from the germline V gene: LGHNA, YNFKEQ. Relative to germline, V is 1 base shorter and J is 3 bases shorter, with 12 bases between their ends. The source material was blood. The chain employs TRBV4-2 and TRBJ2-5, and the D gene may be TRBD2, 5 bases matching. This TCR came from a woman aged 18-29 years in good health. The base sequence is TGTGCCAGCAGCCAAGCCATAAGGAGGAAAGAGACCCAGTACTTC. The resulting protein is CASSQAIRRKETQYF.